Sequencing of this TCR beta chain was carried out in a study of human thymus T cells. Overall study results and limits: Thymic and blood repertoires appeared to show biased V and J gene usage. Related research described thymic repertoires that were highly overlapping among unrelated individuals.

Profiling relied on immunoSEQ multiplex PCR, and the TCRdb table lists in-frame clones only, not all of them. The sample has around 120,000 clones; about 93% are singletons. During corrective heart surgery, resections were taken, and the thymus tissue came from them. Among the donors, all were healthy Finnish infants having corrective surgery for congenital heart defects. V lost 3 bases and J 2 bases, leaving 8 bases between the germline ends. The CDR3 extends over 13 amino acids. Germline lookup yields CDR1 MNHNS and CDR2 SASEGT. Worth noting for this clone: Its antigen is not identified.

The TCR originated in a boy less than two years old with a congenital heart defect but otherwise immunologically healthy. The rearrangement links TRBV6-1 to TRBJ2-7; D is unclear. The sequenced sample was thymus tissue. The CDR3: CASSDTTPYEQYF. The CDR3 DNA follows: TGTGCCAGCAGTGACACGACCCCCTACGAGCAGTACTTC.